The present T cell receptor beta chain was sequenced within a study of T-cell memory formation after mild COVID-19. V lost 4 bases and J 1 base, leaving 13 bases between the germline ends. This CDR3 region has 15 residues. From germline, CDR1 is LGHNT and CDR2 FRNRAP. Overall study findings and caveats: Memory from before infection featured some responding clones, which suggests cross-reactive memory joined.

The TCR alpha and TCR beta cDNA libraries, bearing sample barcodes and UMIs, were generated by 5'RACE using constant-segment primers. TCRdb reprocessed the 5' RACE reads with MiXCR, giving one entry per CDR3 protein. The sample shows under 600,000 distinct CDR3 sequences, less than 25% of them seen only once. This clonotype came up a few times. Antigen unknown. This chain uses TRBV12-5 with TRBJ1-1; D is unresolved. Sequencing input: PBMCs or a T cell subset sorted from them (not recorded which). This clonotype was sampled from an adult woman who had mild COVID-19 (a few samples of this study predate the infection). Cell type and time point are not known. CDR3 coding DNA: TGTGCTAGTGGTTCATCAAGTACGGGGAACACTGAAGCTTTCTTT. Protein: CASGSSSTGNTEAFF.